Detailed here is one T cell receptor beta chain. Its specificity is unknown. This entry comes from a study of identical twins. Study conclusions and caveats: The analysis was cross-sectional rather than longitudinal within donors. Models underpredicted monozygotic twin sharing of out-of-frame TCR alpha. High-abundance cord blood beta clonotypes had fewer insertions; memory repertoires showed none.

Carrying unique molecular identifiers, the cDNA also gained a universal primer site through template switching. TCRdb redid the calling of the 5' RACE reads with MiXCR, one entry per CDR3 protein. The table lists 640,000 or so distinct CDR3 sequences, roughly 6% of them singletons. Germline CDR1 and CDR2: SGHTA and FQGNSA. Trimming removed 5 bases at V and 12 bases at J, with 19 bases between. CDR3 size: 13 residues. The chain employs TRBV7-2 and TRBJ2-5; D is undetermined. Sequencing input: naive T cells sorted from blood. The clonotype comes from a man in his late teens or twenties in good health. The CDR3 loop reads CASSPLTAEREYF. DNA for the CDR3: TGTGCCAGCAGCCCCCTCACCGCGGAAAGAGAGTACTTC.